One and the same sample provided the 2 T cell receptor beta chains below, sequenced in a study of cytomegalovirus exposure and HLA in healthy donors. With 60 Vbeta and 13 Jbeta primers, the PCR was carried out. Here immunoSEQ multiplex PCR was the method, and the copy in TCRdb shows in-frame clones only, minus some. The sample has some 75,000 clones. Sequencing used PBMCs. The receptors stem from a man in his forties or fifties in good health and CMV-seronegative.

The rearrangement uses TRBV28 and TRBJ2-7; maybe TRBD1 (7 bases). CDR1 and CDR2 (germline): MDHEN, SYDVKM. This CDR3 contains 15 residues. Trimming took 1 base from V and 2 from J, leaving 12 bases between them. CDR3 coding DNA: TGTGCCAGCAGTTTATCGGGGGACAGAGCCTACGAGCAGTACTTC. The encoded protein is CASSLSGDRAYEQYF.

The chain has TRBV18 and TRBJ2-7; the match to TRBD1 covers 8 bases. The CDR3 has 16 residues. V lost 2 bases, J lost 4 bases, and 10 bases stayed unmatched. The germline gives CDR1 KGHSH, CDR2 LQKENI. The CDR3 spells CASSPLDRGKEYEQYF. CDR3 sequence (DNA): TGTGCCAGCTCACCATTAGACAGGGGAAAAGAGTACGAGCAGTACTTC.